These T cell receptor beta chains were read from a single sample in a study of cytomegalovirus exposure and HLA in healthy donors. This table comes from immunoSEQ multiplex PCR, and its TCRdb copy is limited to in-frame clones, with some not included. The profile covers roughly 130,000 clones, with approximately 84% appearing a single time and roughly 1.4% taken by the ten largest. The sample was PBMCs. The source of these receptors is a woman in her thirties in good health and CMV-seronegative. Each CDR3 is given with its conserved first and last residue. D genes are given only for firm matches. Clone size is given for some rows only: seen once, a few or many times, or a class if the clone is expanded.

abundance	v_gene	d_gene	j_gene	CDR3nt	CDR3aa
-	TRBV25-1	TRBD1	TRBJ1-2	TGTGCCAGCAGTGACAAAGACAGGGGACGGCATGGCTACACCTTC	CASSDKDRGRHGYTF
few	TRBV18	TRBD1	TRBJ1-2	TGTGCCAGCTCCCAGGGACAGACTTATGGCTACACCTTC	CASSQGQTYGYTF
-	TRBV9	TRBD1	TRBJ2-7	TGTGCCAGCAGCGTATGGGGACAGGCACACATTTACGAGCAGTACTTC	CASSVWGQAHIYEQYF
-	TRBV6-5	-	TRBJ2-7	TGTGCCAGCAGTTACTCGACAGAGGCCGTCTACGAGCAGTACTTC	CASSYSTEAVYEQYF
once	TRBV29-1	TRBD1	TRBJ1-4	TGCAGCGCAACAGGGGGCAAGAAACTGTTTTTT	CSATGGKKLFF
-	TRBV6-5	-	TRBJ1-2	TGTGCCAGCAGTTACGCAGGGATGGGCTATGGCTACACCTTC	CASSYAGMGYGYTF
-	TRBV7-9	-	TRBJ2-3	TGTGCCAGCAAATTGGGGCAGGGGCTCGAGACAGATACGCAGTATTTT	CASKLGQGLETDTQYF
-	TRBV4-3	-	TRBJ1-4	TGCGCCAGCAGCCCGACGCCCGGAGGGCAGTCAACTAATGAAAAACTGTTTTTT	CASSPTPGGQSTNEKLFF
-	TRBV5-1	-	TRBJ2-5	TGCGCCAGCAGCCGACAGTCTCAAGAGACCCAGTACTTC	CASSRQSQETQYF
-	TRBV5-1	TRBD1	TRBJ2-4	TGCGCCAGCAGCGTAACAGGGGGCAGGGATAACATTCAGTACTTC	CASSVTGGRDNIQYF
few	TRBV18	-	TRBJ1-4	TGTGCCAGCTCAGGCCGTTCTAATGAAAAACTGTTTTTT	CASSGRSNEKLFF
-	TRBV11-1	-	TRBJ2-5	TGTGCCAGCAGCTTTGGGCCGGTGAAGACCCAGTACTTC	CASSFGPVKTQYF
-	TRBV5-1	-	TRBJ1-1	TGCGCCAGCAGCCCCCAGGGTACGAGGACTGAAGCTTTCTTT	CASSPQGTRTEAFF
-	TRBV7-6	TRBD2	TRBJ2-1	TGTGCCAGCAGTTTTAGCGGGGGGAACTACAATGAGCAGTTCTTC	CASSFSGGNYNEQFF
few	TRBV6-5	-	TRBJ1-6	TGTGCCAGCAGCGATTCTCTGGGAGGAGGATCACCCCTCCACTTT	CASSDSLGGGSPLHF
-	TRBV7-9	-	TRBJ1-4	TGTGCCAGCAGCTTAGGGGGAGCTAATGAAAAACTGTTTTTT	CASSLGGANEKLFF
-	TRBV5-1	TRBD1	TRBJ2-5	TGCGCCAGCAGCCAGGGACAGGGGCCTGAGACCCAGTACTTC	CASSQGQGPETQYF
-	TRBV13	TRBD2	TRBJ2-5	TGTGCCAGCAGCTCCGTCAAGCGGGGCGAAGCAGAGACCCAGTACTTC	CASSSVKRGEAETQYF
few	TRBV5-1	-	TRBJ1-1	TGCGCCAGCAGCCCCCGGGCGGGGGACGTGGGGACTGAAGCTTTCTTT	CASSPRAGDVGTEAFF
-	TRBV5-4	-	TRBJ2-3	TGTGCCAGCAGCTTGGAGCATCGTCAAAGTTACCCCCGCACAGATACGCAGTATTTT	CASSLEHRQSYPRTDTQYF
-	TRBV5-1	TRBD1	TRBJ1-2	TGCGCCAGCAGCTTGGCGGGACAGGGAAGTTATGGCTACACCTTC	CASSLAGQGSYGYTF
-	TRBV29-1	TRBD2	TRBJ2-7	TGCAGCGTTGGGGCTAGCGGATCCTACGAGCAGTACTTC	CSVGASGSYEQYF
-	TRBV2	TRBD1	TRBJ1-3	TGTGCCAGCAGTCCAGGGGGCTCTGGAAACACCATATATTTT	CASSPGGSGNTIYF
-	TRBV7-3	TRBD1	TRBJ2-7	TGTGCCAGCAGCCCACAGGACAGGGTATTAAGACACGAGCAGTACTTC	CASSPQDRVLRHEQYF
-	TRBV15	TRBD1	TRBJ2-7	TGTGCCACCAGCAGAGATGGGTCTGCAGGGGGCCACGAGCAGTACTTC	CATSRDGSAGGHEQYF
-	TRBV7-3	-	TRBJ1-5	TGTGCCAGCAGCGGCGGGTCCCCAGGGGAGCCCCAGCATTTT	CASSGGSPGEPQHF
-	TRBV10-3	TRBD2	TRBJ2-7	TGTGCCATCTCGCGGGGGGGCGGCTACGAGCAGTACTTC	CAISRGGGYEQYF
-	TRBV5-4	-	TRBJ1-2	TGTGCCAGCAGCCCGATGACAGAATATGGCTACACCTTC	CASSPMTEYGYTF
few	TRBV19	-	TRBJ1-2	TGTGCCAGTAACTCACTGTTAGCCCCTTATGGCTACACCTTC	CASNSLLAPYGYTF
-	TRBV5-1	TRBD1	TRBJ1-4	TGCGCCAGCAGGCCAGACAGGGGAGAAGGAAAACTGTTTTTT	CASRPDRGEGKLFF